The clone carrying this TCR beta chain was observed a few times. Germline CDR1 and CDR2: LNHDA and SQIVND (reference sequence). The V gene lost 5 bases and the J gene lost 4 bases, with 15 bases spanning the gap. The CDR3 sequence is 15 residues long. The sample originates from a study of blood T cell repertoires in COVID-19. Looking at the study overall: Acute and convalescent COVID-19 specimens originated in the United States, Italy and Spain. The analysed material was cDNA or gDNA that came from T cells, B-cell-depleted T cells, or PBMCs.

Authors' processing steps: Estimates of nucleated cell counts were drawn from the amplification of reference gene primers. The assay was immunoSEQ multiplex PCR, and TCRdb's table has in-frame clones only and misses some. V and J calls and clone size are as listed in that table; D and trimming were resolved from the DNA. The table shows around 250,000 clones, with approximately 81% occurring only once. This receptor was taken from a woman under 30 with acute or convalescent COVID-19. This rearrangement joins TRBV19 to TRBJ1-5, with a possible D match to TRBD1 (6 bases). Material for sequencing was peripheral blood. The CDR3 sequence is CASSLQQGENQPQHF. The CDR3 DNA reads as TGTGCCAGTAGTCTCCAACAGGGAGAGAATCAGCCCCAGCATTTT.